This T cell receptor beta chain was captured in a study of T cells in localized non-small cell lung cancer. This clone was picked up one time. Trimming removed 0 bases at V and 7 bases at J, with 19 bases between. This CDR3 comprises 17 residues. Germline lookup yields CDR1 SGHNT and CDR2 YYREEE (reference sequence). Sequencing used immunoSEQ multiplex PCR; TCRdb keeps in-frame clones, though not all of them. Here the sample spans 37,000 or so clones, over 80% being singletons. The chain couples TRBV5-4 to TRBJ2-2; D is tentatively TRBD1 or TRBD2 (6 bases each). The sequence derives from a woman between 35 and 75 years old with stage I lung adenocarcinoma. The source was peripheral blood, collected before any cancer treatment. CDR3 nucleotide sequence: TGTGCCAGCAGCTTGGAGGGGGGCTCTGGTAATATCGGGGAGCTGTTTTTT. Translation gives CASSLEGGSGNIGELFF.